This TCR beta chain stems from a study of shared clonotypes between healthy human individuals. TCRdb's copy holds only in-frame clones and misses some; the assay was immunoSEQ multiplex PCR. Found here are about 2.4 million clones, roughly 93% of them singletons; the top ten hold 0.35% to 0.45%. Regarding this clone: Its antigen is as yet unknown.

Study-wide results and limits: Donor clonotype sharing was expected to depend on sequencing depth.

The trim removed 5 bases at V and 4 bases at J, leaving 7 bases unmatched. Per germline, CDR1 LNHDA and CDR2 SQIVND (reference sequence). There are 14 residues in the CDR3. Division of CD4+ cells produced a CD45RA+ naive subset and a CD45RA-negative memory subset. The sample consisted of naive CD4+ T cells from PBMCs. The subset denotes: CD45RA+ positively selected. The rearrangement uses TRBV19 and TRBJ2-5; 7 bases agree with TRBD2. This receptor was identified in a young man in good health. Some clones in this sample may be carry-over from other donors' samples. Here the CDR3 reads CASSLDWGGETQYF. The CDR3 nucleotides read TGTGCCAGTAGTCTCGACTGGGGGGGAGAGACCCAGTACTTC. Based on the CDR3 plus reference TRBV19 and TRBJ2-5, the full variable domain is DGGITQSPKYLFRKEGQNVTLSCEQNLNHDAMYWYRQDPGQGLRLIYYSQIVNDFQKGDIAEGYSVSREKKESFPLTVTSAQKNPTAFYLCASSLDWGGETQYFGPGTRLLVL.